The 5 T cell receptor beta chains presented below share a single source sample, sequenced in a study of blood T cell repertoires in COVID-19. Sequencing was performed with immunoSEQ multiplex PCR; in TCRdb, only in-frame clones are kept and a portion is missing. This table holds under 55,000 clones, about 89% found once. The specimen sequenced was peripheral blood. All receptors come from a human donor in a cohort sampled during active COVID-19.

This sequence joins TRBV15 and TRBJ1-1; 7 bases line up with TRBD1. The CDR3 contains 14 residues. Germline V CDR1 and CDR2: LNHNV, YYDKDF (reference sequence). The V segment lost 3 bases and the J segment 1 base; nucleotides outside the gene matches: 2. CDR3 region: CATSRDRTNTEAFF. The CDR3 bases are TGTGCCACCAGCAGGGACAGGACGAACACTGAAGCTTTCTTT.

This clone was found a few times. This rearrangement joins TRBV5-8 to TRBJ1-2, with D uncertain. Germline V gene sequence: CDR1 SGHTS, CDR2 YDEGEE. This CDR3 spans 14 amino acids. Trimming stripped 9 bases from V and 1 base from J, with 16 bases between. The CDR3: CATPLRVNNYGYTF. The CDR3 bases are TGTGCCACACCGTTGAGAGTAAATAACTATGGCTACACCTTC.

This chain joins TRBV5-4 and TRBJ1-2, with 8 bases matching TRBD1. J was trimmed by 10 bases and V by 4 bases; bases with no gene match: 21. This CDR3 has 17 amino acids. CDR1 and CDR2 (germline): SGHNT, YYREEE (reference sequence). CDR3 amino acids: CASSPYFQGASLKYYTF. Here the CDR3 DNA reads TGTGCCAGCAGCCCTTATTTCCAGGGGGCAAGCCTAAAGTACTACACCTTC.

This chain joins TRBV7-9 and TRBJ2-3; 11 bases align to TRBD2. In germline, CDR1 is SEHNR, CDR2 FQNEAQ (reference sequence). This CDR3 spans 14 amino acids. After removal of 4 bases from V and 5 bases from J, the junction contained 2 bases not matched to a gene. CDR3 sequence reads: CASSSGTSGDTQYF. The CDR3 DNA sequence: TGTGCCAGCAGCTCAGGGACTAGCGGAGATACGCAGTATTTT.

The genes are TRBV7-3 and TRBJ2-6; the match to TRBD1 covers 9 bases. Germline V gene sequence: CDR1 SGHTA, CDR2 FQGTGA. V shed 1 base and J 3 bases; nucleotides not matched to a gene: 4. The length of the CDR3 is 17 residues. The CDR3 protein is CASSLIQGALGANVLTF. CDR3 nucleotide sequence: TGTGCCAGCAGCTTAATACAGGGGGCGCTTGGGGCCAACGTCCTGACTTTC.